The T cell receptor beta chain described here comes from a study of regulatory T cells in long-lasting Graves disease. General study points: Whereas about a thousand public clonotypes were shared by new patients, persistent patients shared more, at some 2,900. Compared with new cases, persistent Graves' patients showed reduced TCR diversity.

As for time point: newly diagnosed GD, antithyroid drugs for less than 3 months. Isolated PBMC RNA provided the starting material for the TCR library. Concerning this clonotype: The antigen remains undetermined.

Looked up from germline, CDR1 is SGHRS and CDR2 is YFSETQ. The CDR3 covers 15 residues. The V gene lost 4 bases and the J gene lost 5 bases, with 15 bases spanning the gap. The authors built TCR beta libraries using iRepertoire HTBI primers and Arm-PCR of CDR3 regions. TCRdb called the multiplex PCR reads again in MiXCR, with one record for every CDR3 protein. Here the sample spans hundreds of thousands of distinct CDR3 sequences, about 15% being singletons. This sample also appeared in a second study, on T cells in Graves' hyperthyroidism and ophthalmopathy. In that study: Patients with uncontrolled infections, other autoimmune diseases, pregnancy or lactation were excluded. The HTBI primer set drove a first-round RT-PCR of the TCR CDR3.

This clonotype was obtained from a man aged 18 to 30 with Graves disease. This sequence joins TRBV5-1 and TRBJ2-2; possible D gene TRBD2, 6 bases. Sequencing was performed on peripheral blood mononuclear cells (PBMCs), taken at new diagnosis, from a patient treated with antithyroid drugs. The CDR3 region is CASSLTGVSTGELFF. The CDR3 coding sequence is TGCGCCAGCAGCCTCACGGGGGTTTCTACCGGGGAGCTGTTTTTT.